This is a list of T cell receptor beta chains from one sample in a study of blood T cell repertoires in COVID-19. The table came from immunoSEQ multiplex PCR; TCRdb's copy has only in-frame clones and leaves some out. Of about 60,000 clones in the sample, around 85% were seen once. The sequenced sample was peripheral blood. The receptors here all came from a human donor in a cohort sampled during active COVID-19. The CDR3 runs from the conserved cysteine through the conserved F or W. The order of the fields is V gene, J gene, CDR3 length, D gene, clone size, CDR3 protein, CDR3 DNA. The D gene is left open where the match is weak. Size is omitted from some rows. Given values are once, few, many or a class for expanded clones.

v_gene: TRBV11-2
j_gene: TRBJ1-1
len: 15
d_gene: .
abundance: .
CDR3aa: CASSLQGQTNTEAFF
CDR3nt: TGTGCCAGCAGCTTACAAGGACAGACGAACACTGAAGCTTTCTTT

v_gene: TRBV7-9
j_gene: TRBJ1-5
len: 18
d_gene: TRBD1
abundance: .
CDR3aa: CASSHTRTGGSSNQPQHF
CDR3nt: TGTGCCAGCAGCCACACCCGGACAGGGGGAAGTAGCAATCAGCCCCAGCATTTT

v_gene: TRBV5-1
j_gene: TRBJ2-1
len: 14
d_gene: TRBD2
abundance: .
CDR3aa: CASSLEGGVNEQFF
CDR3nt: TGCGCCAGCAGCTTGGAGGGAGGGGTAAATGAGCAGTTCTTC

v_gene: TRBV29-1
j_gene: TRBJ2-3
len: 11
d_gene: .
abundance: .
CDR3aa: CSVEDRYTQYF
CDR3nt: TGCAGCGTTGAAGACCGGTATACGCAGTATTTT

v_gene: TRBV5-6
j_gene: TRBJ2-7
len: 14
d_gene: .
abundance: .
CDR3aa: CASSSPGQAYEQYF
CDR3nt: TGTGCCAGCAGCTCGCCGGGACAAGCCTACGAGCAGTACTTC

v_gene: TRBV7-2
j_gene: TRBJ1-1
len: 15
d_gene: TRBD1
abundance: .
CDR3aa: CASSTGQGRNTEAFF
CDR3nt: TGTGCCAGCAGCACAGGACAGGGGCGAAACACTGAAGCTTTCTTT

v_gene: TRBV5-6
j_gene: TRBJ2-1
len: 11
d_gene: .
abundance: .
CDR3aa: CASKREHEQFF
CDR3nt: TGTGCCAGCAAAAGGGAGCATGAGCAGTTCTTC

v_gene: TRBV5-5
j_gene: TRBJ2-6
len: 16
d_gene: .
abundance: few
CDR3aa: CASSLARYSGANVLTF
CDR3nt: TGTGCCAGCAGCTTGGCCCGGTACTCTGGGGCCAACGTCCTGACTTTC

v_gene: TRBV4-3
j_gene: TRBJ1-2
len: 15
d_gene: .
abundance: .
CDR3aa: CASSQDLGGVYGYTF
CDR3nt: TGCGCCAGCAGCCAAGATCTTGGAGGTGTCTATGGCTACACCTTC

v_gene: TRBV5-1
j_gene: TRBJ2-6
len: 14
d_gene: .
abundance: .
CDR3aa: CASTVVPGANVLTF
CDR3nt: TGCGCCAGCACGGTGGTGCCCGGGGCCAACGTCCTGACTTTC

v_gene: TRBV11-2
j_gene: TRBJ2-7
len: 14
d_gene: TRBD2
abundance: .
CDR3aa: CASSLVGGAYEQYF
CDR3nt: TGTGCCAGCAGCTTAGTTGGGGGGGCCTACGAGCAGTACTTC

v_gene: TRBV5-6
j_gene: TRBJ1-3
len: 14
d_gene: .
abundance: .
CDR3aa: CASSPGLAVDTIYF
CDR3nt: TGTGCCAGCAGCCCCGGACTAGCTGTAGACACCATATATTTT